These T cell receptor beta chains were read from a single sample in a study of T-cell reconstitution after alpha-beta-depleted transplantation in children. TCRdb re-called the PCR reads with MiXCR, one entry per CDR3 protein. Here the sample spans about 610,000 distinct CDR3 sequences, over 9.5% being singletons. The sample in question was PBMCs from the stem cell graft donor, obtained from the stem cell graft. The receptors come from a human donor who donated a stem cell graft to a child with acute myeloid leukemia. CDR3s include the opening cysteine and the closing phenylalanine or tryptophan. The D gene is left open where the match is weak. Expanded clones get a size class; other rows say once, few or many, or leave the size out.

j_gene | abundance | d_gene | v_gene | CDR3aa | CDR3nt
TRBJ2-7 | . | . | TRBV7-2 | CASRSLGETYEQYF | TGTGCCAGCAGATCCCTGGGCGAGACCTACGAGCAGTACTTC
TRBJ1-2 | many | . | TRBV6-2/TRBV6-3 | CASSYSDRYGYTF | TGTGCCAGCAGTTACTCGGACCGGTATGGCTACACCTTC
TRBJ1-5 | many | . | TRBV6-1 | CATQRRGVSNQPQHF | TGTGCCACCCAAAGGCGCGGGGTTAGCAATCAGCCCCAGCATTTT
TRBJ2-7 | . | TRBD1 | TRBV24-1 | CATSGGTGGKDEQYF | TGTGCCACCAGTGGGGGGACAGGGGGCAAGGACGAGCAGTACTTC
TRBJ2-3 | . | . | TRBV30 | CAYLGSGADTQYF | TGTGCCTACCTAGGTTCAGGGGCAGATACGCAGTATTTT
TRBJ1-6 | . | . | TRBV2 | CASSELQANSPLHF | TGTGCCAGCAGTGAACTACAGGCTAATTCACCCCTCCACTTT
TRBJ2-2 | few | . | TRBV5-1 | CASSLTGDAGELFF | TGCGCCAGCAGCTTGACGGGAGACGCCGGGGAGCTGTTTTTT
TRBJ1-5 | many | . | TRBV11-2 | CASSPGAVGHQPQHF | TGTGCCAGCAGCCCAGGGGCCGTTGGGCATCAGCCCCAGCATTTT
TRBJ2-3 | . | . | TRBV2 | CASTGADTQYF | TGTGCCAGCACTGGGGCAGATACGCAGTATTTT
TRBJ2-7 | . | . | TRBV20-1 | CSGLDYEQYF | TGCAGCGGACTGGACTACGAGCAGTACTTC
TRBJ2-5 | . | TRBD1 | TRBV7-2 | CASSQTERTGGVYF | TGTGCCAGCAGCCAGACCGAACGGACAGGGGGCGTCTACTTC
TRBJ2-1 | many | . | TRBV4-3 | CASSQDGPETLGGGNEQFF | TGCGCCAGCAGCCAAGACGGGCCCGAAACCTTAGGTGGTGGCAATGAGCAGTTCTTC
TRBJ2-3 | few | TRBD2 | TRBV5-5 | CASSLVIAGVDTQYF | TGTGCCAGCAGCTTGGTTATAGCGGGAGTGGATACGCAGTATTTT
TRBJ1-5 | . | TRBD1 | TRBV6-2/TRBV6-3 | CASSYGQGAGQPQHF | TGTGCCAGCAGTTACGGACAGGGGGCGGGTCAGCCCCAGCATTTT
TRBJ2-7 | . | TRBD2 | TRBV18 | CASSPLAATSGSSIASYEQYF | TGTGCCAGCTCACCACTTGCTGCTACTAGCGGGAGTTCGATAGCCTCCTACGAGCAGTACTTC
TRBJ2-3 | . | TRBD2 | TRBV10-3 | CAIRPGLAGGTDTQYF | TGTGCCATCAGACCGGGACTAGCGGGAGGAACAGATACGCAGTATTTT
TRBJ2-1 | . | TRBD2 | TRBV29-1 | CSFSGRAISHEQFF | TGCAGCTTTAGCGGGAGGGCCATCAGCCATGAGCAGTTCTTC
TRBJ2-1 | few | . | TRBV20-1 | CSAPPPYNEQFF | TGCAGTGCTCCGCCCCCTTACAATGAGCAGTTCTTC
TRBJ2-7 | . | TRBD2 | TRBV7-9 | CASSLLAGSLEEQYF | TGTGCCAGCAGCTTGCTAGCGGGGAGTCTCGAGGAGCAGTACTTC
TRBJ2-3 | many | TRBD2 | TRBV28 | CASSSGLARTSTDTQYF | TGTGCCAGCAGCTCGGGACTAGCGCGAACTAGCACAGATACGCAGTATTTT
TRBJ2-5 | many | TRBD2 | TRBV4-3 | CASSQDRLAQETQYF | TGCGCCAGCAGCCAAGATCGACTAGCCCAAGAGACCCAGTACTTC
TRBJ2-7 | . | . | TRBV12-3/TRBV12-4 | CASSPLDEQYF | TGTGCCAGCAGTCCCCTGGACGAGCAGTACTTC
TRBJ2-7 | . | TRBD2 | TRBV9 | CASSPYGSGISYEQYF | TGTGCCAGCAGCCCCTATGGTAGCGGGATCTCCTACGAGCAGTACTTC
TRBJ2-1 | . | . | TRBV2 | CASRRQDTIYNEQFF | TGTGCCAGCAGGCGACAGGATACAATTTACAATGAGCAGTTCTTC
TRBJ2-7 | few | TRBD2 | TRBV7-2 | CASSPRLAELTYEQYF | TGTGCCAGCAGCCCGCGACTAGCGGAGCTAACCTACGAGCAGTACTTC
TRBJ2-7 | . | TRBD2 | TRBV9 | CASSVDSGRSYEQYF | TGTGCCAGCAGCGTAGATAGCGGGAGATCCTACGAGCAGTACTTC
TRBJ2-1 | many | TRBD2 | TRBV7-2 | CASRVAGGYNEQFF | TGTGCCAGCAGGGTAGCGGGAGGTTATAATGAGCAGTTCTTC
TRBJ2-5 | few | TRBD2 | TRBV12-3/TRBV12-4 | CASSSWGLAGGRETQYF | TGTGCCAGCAGTTCTTGGGGACTAGCGGGAGGGAGGGAGACCCAGTACTTC
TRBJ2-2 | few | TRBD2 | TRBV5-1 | CASSLSGRLNTGELFF | TGCGCCAGCAGCTTGAGCGGGAGGCTGAACACCGGGGAGCTGTTTTTT
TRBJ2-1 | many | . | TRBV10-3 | CAISDRDNNEQFF | TGTGCCATCAGTGACCGGGACAACAATGAGCAGTTCTTC
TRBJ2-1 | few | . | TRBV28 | CASIGSGTEQFF | TGTGCCAGCATCGGCTCCGGGACAGAGCAGTTCTTC
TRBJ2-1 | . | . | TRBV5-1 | CASSLQGDGIYEQFF | TGCGCCAGCAGCTTGCAGGGTGACGGAATCTATGAGCAGTTCTTC
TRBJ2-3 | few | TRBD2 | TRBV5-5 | CASSPSSGRVRDTQYF | TGTGCCAGCAGCCCCTCTAGCGGGAGAGTGAGAGATACGCAGTATTTT
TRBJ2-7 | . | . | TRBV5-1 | CASSLSDGSYEQYF | TGCGCCAGCAGCTTGTCCGACGGTTCCTACGAGCAGTACTTC
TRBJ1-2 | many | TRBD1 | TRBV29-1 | CSVVQGALDGYTF | TGCAGCGTCGTACAGGGGGCGCTTGATGGCTACACCTTC
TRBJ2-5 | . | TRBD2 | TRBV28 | CASSLRREGRETQYF | TGTGCCAGCAGTTTAAGGCGGGAGGGCCGGGAGACCCAGTACTTC
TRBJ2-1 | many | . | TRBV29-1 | CSVVRDNEQFF | TGCAGCGTCGTCAGGGACAATGAGCAGTTCTTC
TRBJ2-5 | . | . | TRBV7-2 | CASSLEGTLRGETQYF | TGTGCCAGCAGCTTAGAAGGGACGCTAAGAGGGGAGACCCAGTACTTC
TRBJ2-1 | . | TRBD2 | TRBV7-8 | CASSRGLAGSLYNEQFF | TGTGCCAGCAGCAGAGGACTAGCGGGTAGTCTCTACAATGAGCAGTTCTTC
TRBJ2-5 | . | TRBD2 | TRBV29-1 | CSVAWTSGRETQYF | TGCAGCGTGGCGTGGACTAGCGGGAGAGAGACCCAGTACTTC
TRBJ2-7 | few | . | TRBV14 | CASSQENGYEQYF | TGTGCCAGCAGCCAAGAGAACGGGTACGAGCAGTACTTC
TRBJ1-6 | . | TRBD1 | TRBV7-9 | CASSSSGTGGSPLHF | TGTGCCAGCAGCTCCTCCGGGACAGGGGGTTCACCCCTCCACTTT
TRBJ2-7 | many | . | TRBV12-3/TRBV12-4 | CASSLSLAGLDEQYF | TGTGCCAGCAGTTTAAGTTTAGCAGGGCTCGACGAGCAGTACTTC
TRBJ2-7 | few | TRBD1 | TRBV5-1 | CASSLAVSGQGGEQYF | TGCGCCAGCAGCTTGGCCGTCTCCGGACAGGGCGGCGAGCAGTACTTC
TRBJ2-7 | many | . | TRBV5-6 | CASSWSRAYEQYF | TGTGCCAGCAGCTGGAGCAGGGCCTACGAGCAGTACTTC
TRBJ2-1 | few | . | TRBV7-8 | CASSLNQGNEQFF | TGTGCCAGCAGCTTAAATCAAGGCAATGAGCAGTTCTTC
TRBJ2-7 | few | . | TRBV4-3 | CASSQDFGGKTYEQYF | TGCGCCAGCAGCCAAGATTTTGGCGGGAAAACCTACGAGCAGTACTTC
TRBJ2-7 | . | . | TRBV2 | CASRGTRTYEQYF | TGTGCCAGCAGGGGGACCCGAACCTACGAGCAGTACTTC
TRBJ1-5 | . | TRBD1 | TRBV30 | CAWRDRVSNQPQHF | TGTGCCTGGAGGGACAGGGTTAGCAATCAGCCCCAGCATTTT
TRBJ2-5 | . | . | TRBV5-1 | CASSLVVEETQYF | TGCGCCAGCAGCTTGGTTGTTGAAGAGACCCAGTACTTC
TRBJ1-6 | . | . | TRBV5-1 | CASSLPTVGSPLHF | TGCGCCAGCAGCTTGCCGACAGTTGGTTCACCCCTCCACTTT
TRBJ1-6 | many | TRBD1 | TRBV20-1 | CSALDREPSPLHF | TGCAGTGCTTTGGACAGGGAACCTTCACCCCTCCACTTT
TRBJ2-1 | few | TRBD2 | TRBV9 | CASSDTSGSREQFF | TGTGCCAGCAGCGATACTAGCGGGAGCCGTGAGCAGTTCTTC